This TCR beta chain was profiled in a study of metastatic and nonmetastatic thyroid tumors. At the level of the study: Both malignant and benign thyroid patients supplied peripheral blood and tumor or nodule tissue samples, across which the repertoires of these patients were then compared.

CDR1 MNHEY and CDR2 SMNVEV come from the germline V gene (reference sequence). J lost 1 base, V lost 3 bases, and 2 bases had no gene match. This CDR3 contains 14 residues. Thyroid surgery had not been preceded by any treatment in any patient. Methods used by the authors: What underpinned the distant-metastasis classifier for papillary thyroid cancer was the set of CDR3 differences across clinicopathological groups. TCRdb ran MiXCR on the PCR reads. These V and J calls derive from TCRdb rather than the authors' analysis. Of around 30,000 clones detected, about 25% appear once; the ten largest clones hold about 2.4%.

This chain uses TRBV27 with TRBJ1-1; the match to TRBD1 covers 7 bases. Sequencing was done on a sample of blood. The TCR originated in a female donor with papillary thyroid cancer or a benign thyroid nodule (not recorded which). Some clones in this sample may be carry-over from other donors' samples. In DNA form, the CDR3 reads TGTGCCAGCAGTTTCGGACAGGAGAACACTGAAGCTTTCTTT. Its protein is CASSFGQENTEAFF.